Listed here are 21 T cell receptor beta chains from one sample, sequenced in a study of tumor and adjacent non-tumor tissue in lung cancer. RNA was extracted from bulk tissue without any cell sorting. More than 3 cm separated this lung sample from the edge of the tumor. The library came from three nested PCR rounds adapted from ARM-PCR protocols. TCRdb reprocessed the multiplex PCR reads via MiXCR and lists one record per CDR3 protein. The table has about 80,000 distinct CDR3 sequences, about four fifths seen once; the top ten hold about half. The sequenced sample was distant non-tumor lung tissue. These receptors all come from a man aged 60 to 75 with non-small cell lung cancer.

Concerning this clonotype: The CDR3 does not end in the conserved phenylalanine or tryptophan, so this is likely a read error. The chain links TRBV11-3 to TRBJ2-3; D perhaps matches TRBD2 (6 bases). The CDR3 has 16 residues. Germline V gene lookup returns CDR1 SGHNT and CDR2 YENEEA. Trimming stripped 7 bases from V and 1 base from J, with 18 bases between. CDR3 sequence (DNA): TGTGCCAGCATCCCAGTGATGGGGGGACGCACAGATACGCAGTATTAT. The encoded protein is CASIPVMGGRTDTQYY.

The sample holds a few counts of this clonotype. The chain couples TRBV7-3 to TRBJ2-2; TRBD2 aligns across 11 bases. The V gene's germline CDR1 is SGHTA and CDR2 FQGTGA. The trim removed 5 bases at V and 6 bases at J, leaving 5 bases unmatched. CDR3 length: 15 amino acids. The CDR3 nucleotides are TGTGCCAGCAGCCCCGGACTAGCGGGTCCCGGGGAGCTGTTTTTT. Its translation: CASSPGLAGPGELFF.

A note on this clonotype: Likely a read error: the CDR3 ends without its conserved phenylalanine or tryptophan. The limits of the CDR3 on the DNA are not certain, so only TCRdb's listed CDR3 is given. The chain recombines TRBV6-5 with TRBJ2-6; the D call in the table, TRBD2, was not verified against the DNA. The CDR3 is 17 amino acids long, termini counted. From germline, CDR1 is MNHEY and CDR2 SVGAGI. CDR3 loop: CASSLAGSSSGTNVLTS.

As for this clonotype: One end of the junction is discordant with germline, which a read error may explain. This chain connects TRBV28 to TRBJ1-5, with TRBD1 matching over 7 bases. Germline CDR1 MDHEN, CDR2 SYDVKM. CDR3 size: 16 residues. The CDR3 DNA follows: TGTGCCAGCACCCTAGGGGGCATTCTTAGCAATCAGCTCCAGCATTTT. Translating it yields CASTLGGILSNQLQHF.

The table lists this clonotype with a count of one. Since the CDR3 does not end with the conserved phenylalanine or tryptophan, this likely comes from a read error. The CDR3 bases are TGTGCCGGCAACCAAGTTGCAGGTGGACAAGAGACCCAGTACCTC. Its translation is CAGNQVAGGQETQYL. The chain recombines TRBV4-2 with TRBJ2-5, with unresolved D. The CDR3 spans 15 residues. The germline V gene has CDR1 LGHNA and CDR2 YNFKEQ. V dropped 11 bases and J dropped 2 bases, with 21 bases sitting between them.

At least ten counts were recorded for this clonotype. J is TRBJ1-6 and V is TRBV10-2, with D possibly TRBD1 on 6 matching bases. Germline V gene data show CDR1 as WSHSY and CDR2 as SAAADI. Trimming took 6 bases from V and 6 from J, leaving 12 bases between them. The CDR3 extends over 14 amino acids. The DNA for the CDR3 is TGCGCCAGCAGCCGGGACACCGCTAATTCACCCCTCCACTTT. The encoded protein is CASSRDTANSPLHF.

In the case of this clonotype: A much more abundant neighbour one base away suggests this may be a read error. The genes are TRBV28 and TRBJ2-3; either TRBD1 or TRBD2 may fit D (5 bases each). The CDR3 covers 11 residues. From germline, CDR1 is MDHEN and CDR2 SYDVKM. The CDR3 nucleotides are TGTGTCAGTGGGGGTACAGATACGCAGTATTTT. It encodes CVSGGTDTQYF.

For this clonotype: A much bigger clone sits one base away, suggesting this may be a read error. The V gene is TRBV5-1, the J gene TRBJ2-4, with TRBD2 as a possible D gene (5 bases). Deletions cut 0 bases from V and 1 base from J, with 5 bases between. This CDR3 contains 14 residues. The germline gives CDR1 SGHRS, CDR2 YFSETQ. CDR3 DNA: TGCGCCAGCAGCTTGGCTAGCGCCAAAAACATTCAGTACTTC. It translates to CASSLASAKNIQYF. Variable domain in full (rest from reference TRBV5-1 and TRBJ2-4): KAGVTQTPRYLIKTRGQQVTLSCSPISGHRSVSWYQQTPGQGLQFLFEYFSETQRNKGNFPGRFSGRQFSNSRSEMNVSTLELGDSALYLCASSLASAKNIQYFGAGTRLSVL.

This clonotype has a handful of counts. A single base separates this from a much larger clone, so it may be a read error. The genes are TRBV29-1 and TRBJ2-3, with 9 nucleotides matching TRBD2. Per the germline V gene, CDR1 is SQVTM and CDR2 is ANQGSEA. The CDR3 loop spans 17 amino acids. J was trimmed by 3 bases and V by 1 base; bases with no gene match: 11. The CDR3 is CSVEGPQRTSATDTQYF. CDR3 sequence (DNA): TGCAGCGTTGAAGGCCCCCAGAGGACTAGCGCGACAGATACGCAGTATTTT.

This clonotype occurred once. This likely comes from a read error, as the CDR3 has no conserved phenylalanine or tryptophan at its end. The rearrangement joins TRBV6-5 to TRBJ2-6; 10 bases map to TRBD2. Germline V gene lookup returns CDR1 MNHEY and CDR2 SVGAGI. The CDR3 length is 17 residues. The CDR3 nucleotides read TGTGCCAGCAGCCTAGCGGGAGCCAACTCTGGGGCCAATGTCCTGACTTTA. This encodes CASSLAGANSGANVLTL.

A remark on this clonotype: The CDR3 carries no conserved terminal phenylalanine or tryptophan, so it likely arises from a read error. V usage is TRBV6-5 and J usage is TRBJ2-6; 8 bases agree with TRBD2. Trimming removed 4 bases from V and 0 bases from J; junction bases left unmatched: 5. The germline CDR1 and CDR2 sequences are MNHEY and SVGAGI. CDR3 length: 17 residues. This CDR3 is CASSLAGSSSGANVLTI. The CDR3 DNA reads as TGTGCCAGCAGTTTAGCGGGGTCCAGCTCTGGGGCCAACGTCCTGACTATT.

The rearrangement links TRBV11-3 to TRBJ2-7, with D uncertain. Germline lookup yields CDR1 SGHNT and CDR2 YENEEA. The CDR3 runs 12 residues. V lost 3 bases to trimming and J lost 4 bases, with 7 bases between them. In nucleotides, the CDR3 is TGTGCCAGCAGCTTGGGCTTATACGAGCAGTACTTC. Protein: CASSLGLYEQYF.

Note on this clonotype: A read error is likely, as this CDR3 ends without the conserved phenylalanine or tryptophan. The gene calls are TRBV11-3 and TRBJ2-5; D remains unclear. The CDR3 runs to 13 residues. From germline, CDR1 is SGHNT and CDR2 YENEEA. CDR3 amino acids: CVSSFTWEETQYL. The CDR3 DNA reads as TGTGTCAGCAGCTTTACCTGGGAAGAGACCCAGTACCTC.

A note on this clonotype: A read error may produce the germline difference seen at one junction end. V usage is TRBV12-3 or TRBV12-4 and J usage is TRBJ1-1; maybe TRBD1 (5 bases). This CDR3 region has 15 residues. The CDR3, as DNA: TGTACCAGCAGTTTCCCAGGGATGCTAAACACTCAAGCTTTCTTT. The encoded protein is CTSSFPGMLNTQAFF.

This clonotype was picked up many times. The J gene is TRBJ1-4, the V gene TRBV4-1, with 10 positions matching TRBD1. Germline V gene sequence: CDR1 MGHRA, CDR2 YSYEKL. The CDR3 spans 18 residues. V dropped 4 bases and J dropped 0; count of bases not matched to a gene: 8. The DNA of the CDR3 is TGCGCCAGCAGCCTTGGACAGGGGGGGACTGCAACTAATGAAAAACTGTTTTTT. Translating gives CASSLGQGGTATNEKLFF.

This clonotype was seen a single time. This likely comes from a read error, as the CDR3 has no conserved phenylalanine or tryptophan at its end. The chain is built from TRBV6-5 and TRBJ1-5; a possible D gene is TRBD1 (6 bases). This CDR3 is 15 amino acids long. The germline CDR1 and CDR2 sequences are MNHEY and SVGAGI. The chain's CDR3 is CASSHLQGSNQPQHI. Here the CDR3 DNA reads TGCGCCAGCAGTCACCTACAGGGAAGCAATCAGCCCCAGCATATT.

This clonotype was counted once. Mismatch with germline at one junction end may stem from a read error. The rearrangement uses TRBV5-1 and TRBJ2-2; D perhaps matches TRBD1 (6 bases). CDR1 and CDR2 from the germline V gene are SGHRS and YFSETQ. There are 17 residues in the CDR3. The CDR3 spells CASSENSGTSNIGELFF. The DNA of the CDR3 is TGCGCCAGCAGCGAAAACTCCGGGACATCGAACATCGGGGAGTTGTTTTTT.

This clonotype came up once. Because it lacks the conserved phenylalanine or tryptophan at the end, this CDR3 is likely a read error. The DNA is left out, because the CDR3 cannot be placed on it with certainty; the CDR3 is given as TCRdb lists it. The chain recombines TRBV6-5 with TRBJ1-6; the table gives TRBD1 as D, unverified against the DNA. The CDR3 has 15 residues if both end residues are counted. Germline V gene data show CDR1 as MNHEY and CDR2 as SVGAGI. CDR3 sequence: CASSYTTGTDSPLHL.

The chain employs TRBV4-2 and TRBJ1-2, with unresolved D. The CDR3 consists of 11 residues. V was pared by 10 bases and J by 8 bases, with 14 bases between. CDR1 LGHNA and CDR2 YNFKEQ come from the germline V gene. The CDR3 sequence: CAIIQEGGYTF. In DNA form, the CDR3 reads TGTGCCATCATCCAAGAAGGCGGCTACACCTTC.

Remarks on this clonotype: The junction shows a germline mismatch at one end, possibly a read error. The rearrangement uses TRBV20-1 and TRBJ2-3, with D possibly matching TRBD1 (6 bases). There are 15 residues in the CDR3. The germline gives CDR1 DFQATT, CDR2 SNEGSKA (reference sequence). The CDR3: CSVRTPGHSKDTQYF. The CDR3, as DNA: TGCAGTGTTAGAACCCCGGGACACAGCAAAGATACGCAGTATTTT.

The chain couples TRBV6-5 to TRBJ2-3; no firm D call. The end of the DNA fits TRBJ2-7 better, so the J call may be wrong. The germline V gene has CDR1 MNHEY and CDR2 SVGAGI. This CDR3 contains 13 residues. The CDR3 protein is CASLRLGPYEQYF. The CDR3 DNA follows: TGTGCCAGCCTGCGACTGGGCCCCTACGAGCAGTACTTC.